Detailed here is one T cell receptor beta chain. Its antigen is as yet unknown. The sample is drawn from a study of lymphopenia after photon versus proton radiotherapy. Germline CDR1 reads MNHEY; CDR2 reads SVGAGI. The CDR3 length is 13 residues. The V and J ends lost 0 bases and 4 bases respectively, with 3 bases between them. The study, taken as a whole, reports: Survival link was tested only in deceased patients; proton benefit remains a possibility. Photon-treated patients lost naive T cells and TCR diversity; proton-treated stayed stable. A bigger post-nadir fall in TCR diversity correlated inversely with survival time in deceased patients.

Clones were read by immunoSEQ multiplex PCR, and TCRdb kept only the in-frame ones, dropping some. The repertoire holds approximately 47,000 clones, with roughly 87% as singletons. This chain joins TRBV6-5 and TRBJ2-2; D is uncertain. This sequence was found in a man in his forties with gastric cancer. Material: peripheral blood, obtained from a patient treated with photon-based radiotherapy. CDR3 loop: CASSYSSTGELFF. The CDR3 nucleotides read TGTGCCAGCAGTTACTCAAGCACCGGGGAGCTGTTTTTT.